These T cell receptor beta chains were read from a single sample in a study of blood T cell repertoires in COVID-19. TCRdb's table, derived via immunoSEQ multiplex PCR, lists solely in-frame clones and lacks some. Among approximately 45,000 clones listed, approximately 85% were seen once. Sequencing was done on a sample of peripheral blood. The receptors derive from a human donor in a cohort sampled during active COVID-19. The CDR3 runs from the conserved cysteine through the conserved F or W. Each record gives: clone size, V gene, D gene, J gene, CDR3 protein, CDR3 DNA. A D gene is named only where the DNA matches it firmly. Clone sizes are given selectively: once, few, many, or a class where the clone is expanded.

abundance: .
v_gene: TRBV5-5
d_gene: TRBD1
j_gene: TRBJ1-6
CDR3aa: CASSRWTGDSPLHF
CDR3nt: TGTGCCAGCAGCCGCTGGACAGGGGATTCACCCCTCCACTTT

abundance: .
v_gene: TRBV7-2
d_gene: .
j_gene: TRBJ2-5
CDR3aa: CASSLAAGLGETQYF
CDR3nt: TGTGCCAGCAGCTTAGCCGCAGGGTTGGGAGAGACCCAGTACTTC

abundance: few
v_gene: TRBV28
d_gene: TRBD1
j_gene: TRBJ1-4
CDR3aa: CASCSQGAIEEKLFF
CDR3nt: TGTGCCAGCTGCTCACAGGGGGCGATTGAAGAAAAACTGTTTTTT

abundance: once
v_gene: TRBV18
d_gene: .
j_gene: TRBJ1-1
CDR3aa: CASSPSRGTNTEAFF
CDR3nt: TGTGCCAGCTCACCCTCTAGGGGAACGAACACTGAAGCTTTCTTT

abundance: .
v_gene: TRBV5-6
d_gene: TRBD1
j_gene: TRBJ1-1
CDR3aa: CASSLEVRGMNTEAFF
CDR3nt: TGTGCCAGCAGCTTGGAGGTCAGGGGGATGAACACTGAAGCTTTCTTT

abundance: .
v_gene: TRBV6-5
d_gene: TRBD2
j_gene: TRBJ2-1
CDR3aa: CASSYLAGGPTEQFF
CDR3nt: TGTGCCAGCAGTTACCTAGCGGGAGGGCCCACTGAGCAGTTCTTC

abundance: .
v_gene: TRBV11-2
d_gene: TRBD2
j_gene: TRBJ2-3
CDR3aa: CASQKREGADTQYF
CDR3nt: TGTGCCAGCCAAAAGCGGGAGGGTGCAGATACGCAGTATTTT

abundance: .
v_gene: TRBV7-6
d_gene: .
j_gene: TRBJ2-3
CDR3aa: CTSSLVADTQYF
CDR3nt: TGTACCAGCAGCTTAGTAGCAGATACGCAGTATTTT

abundance: .
v_gene: TRBV29-1
d_gene: .
j_gene: TRBJ2-7
CDR3aa: CSVGKPPYEQYF
CDR3nt: TGCAGCGTTGGAAAGCCTCCCTACGAGCAGTACTTC

abundance: .
v_gene: TRBV7-3
d_gene: .
j_gene: TRBJ1-1
CDR3aa: CASSLSGHPVTEAFF
CDR3nt: TGTGCCAGCAGCTTAAGTGGACACCCGGTCACTGAAGCTTTCTTT

abundance: .
v_gene: TRBV7-3
d_gene: .
j_gene: TRBJ2-7
CDR3aa: CASSSPGGRGNYEQYF
CDR3nt: TGTGCCAGCAGCTCCCCCGGGGGGCGAGGGAACTACGAGCAGTACTTC

abundance: .
v_gene: TRBV27
d_gene: TRBD1
j_gene: TRBJ1-1
CDR3aa: CASSGQGANTEAFF
CDR3nt: TGTGCCAGCAGTGGACAGGGGGCGAACACTGAAGCTTTCTTT

abundance: once
v_gene: TRBV5-6
d_gene: .
j_gene: TRBJ2-3
CDR3aa: CASSLDGLAYTDTQYF
CDR3nt: TGTGCCAGCAGCTTGGATGGGCTAGCTTACACAGATACGCAGTATTTT

abundance: .
v_gene: TRBV18
d_gene: .
j_gene: TRBJ2-1
CDR3aa: CASSPQGPPSNEQFF
CDR3nt: TGTGCCAGCTCACCACAGGGGCCCCCAAGCAATGAGCAGTTCTTC

abundance: .
v_gene: TRBV19
d_gene: .
j_gene: TRBJ1-1
CDR3aa: CASKAGVRAEAFF
CDR3nt: TGTGCCAGTAAGGCCGGGGTTCGCGCTGAAGCTTTCTTT

abundance: once
v_gene: TRBV30
d_gene: .
j_gene: TRBJ2-5
CDR3aa: CAWRGLGQETQYF
CDR3nt: TGTGCCTGGAGGGGACTTGGGCAGGAGACCCAGTACTTC

abundance: .
v_gene: TRBV10-2
d_gene: .
j_gene: TRBJ1-3
CDR3aa: CASSDTSTSGNTIYF
CDR3nt: TGCGCCAGCAGTGATACCTCGACTTCTGGAAACACCATATATTTT

abundance: once
v_gene: TRBV18
d_gene: TRBD1
j_gene: TRBJ2-7
CDR3aa: CASSPRRPGQGSYEQYF
CDR3nt: TGTGCCAGCTCACCACGAAGACCGGGACAGGGGTCCTACGAGCAGTACTTC

abundance: once
v_gene: TRBV5-4
d_gene: TRBD1
j_gene: TRBJ2-7
CDR3aa: CASSSGQGAGEQYF
CDR3nt: TGTGCCAGCAGCTCCGGACAGGGGGCAGGGGAGCAGTACTTC

abundance: once
v_gene: TRBV18
d_gene: TRBD1
j_gene: TRBJ2-5
CDR3aa: CASSPVQGRETQYF
CDR3nt: TGTGCCAGCTCACCAGTACAGGGGAGAGAGACCCAGTACTTC

abundance: .
v_gene: TRBV18
d_gene: TRBD1
j_gene: TRBJ2-3
CDR3aa: CASSSRQGGTDTQYF
CDR3nt: TGTGCCAGCTCATCCCGACAGGGTGGGACAGATACGCAGTATTTT

abundance: .
v_gene: TRBV28
d_gene: TRBD1
j_gene: TRBJ2-7
CDR3aa: CASSPTGTGGYEQYF
CDR3nt: TGTGCCAGCAGTCCCACCGGGACAGGGGGATACGAGCAGTACTTC

abundance: .
v_gene: TRBV3-1/TRBV3-2
d_gene: TRBD1
j_gene: TRBJ1-1
CDR3aa: CASSQRTGSEAFF
CDR3nt: TGTGCCAGCAGCCAAAGGACAGGATCTGAAGCTTTCTTT

abundance: .
v_gene: TRBV19
d_gene: .
j_gene: TRBJ2-6
CDR3aa: CASSNIRDTFSGANVLTF
CDR3nt: TGTGCCAGTAGTAACATCCGGGACACCTTCTCTGGGGCCAACGTCCTGACTTTC

abundance: .
v_gene: TRBV11-2
d_gene: .
j_gene: TRBJ1-1
CDR3aa: CASSSLVSPGRVTEAFF
CDR3nt: TGTGCCAGCAGCTCGTTAGTTAGCCCAGGGAGGGTCACTGAAGCTTTCTTT